This TCR beta chain is from a study of identical twins. TCRdb called the 5' RACE reads again in MiXCR, with one record for every CDR3 protein. The repertoire consists of some 590,000 distinct CDR3 sequences, with 9.6% occurring once and the leading ten covering under 3%. General study points: Carriage of fewer insertions was seen in abundant cord blood beta clonotypes, whereas memory repertoires showed none. Beta out-of-frame sequences showed weaker excess sharing between twins. Because invariant MAIT and iNKT cells could be present, zero-insertion analyses could be partly confounded.

Trimming removed 3 bases from V and 6 bases from J, with 12 bases in between. The CDR3 is 13 residues long. CDR1 is SGHVS, CDR2 FQNEAQ, per germline. This clonotype was counted at least ten times. Its cognate antigen is unknown. These data also formed part of another study, on yellow fever vaccine responses in identical twins. From that paper: On the reported evidence, twins' vaccine T cell responses seemed partly convergent and partly personalized.

This sequence joins TRBV7-8 and TRBJ2-7; D is possibly TRBD2 (7 bases). The sequence derives from a woman younger than 30 in good health. The sequencing input was PBMCs. In DNA form, the CDR3 reads TGTGCCAGCAGCTTTCGGGGAGGGGGCGAGCAGTACTTC. It translates to CASSFRGGGEQYF.